These 14 T cell receptor beta chains share one sample of origin, sequenced in a study of cytomegalovirus exposure and HLA in healthy donors. The PCR employed 60 Vbeta primers together with 13 Jbeta primers. TCRdb's copy holds only in-frame clones and misses some; the assay was immunoSEQ multiplex PCR. The data show 110,000 to 150,000 clones, roughly 80% seen once. Input material: PBMCs. Every receptor here comes from a woman aged 40 to 50 in good health and CMV-seropositive.

This rearrangement joins TRBV11-3 to TRBJ1-4, with TRBD1 as a possible D gene (5 bases). This CDR3 contains 16 residues. CDR1 is SGHNT, CDR2 YENEEA, per germline. Trimming shortened V by 7 bases and J by 8 bases, and 23 bases separated the two germline ends. The DNA of the CDR3 is TGTGCCAGCACCCTCCGGCAGCAGACCAAGGGGGAAAAACTGTTTTTT. Amino acids: CASTLRQQTKGEKLFF.

This chain joins TRBV6-5 and TRBJ2-3; 7 bases fit TRBD2. This CDR3 has 14 residues. In germline, CDR1 is MNHEY, CDR2 SVGAGI. J was trimmed by 2 bases and V by 10 bases; bases with no gene match: 9. CDR3 nucleotide sequence: TGTGCCACGCACTACGGGGGGACCACAGATACGCAGTATTTT. It is translated as CATHYGGTTDTQYF.

This clone was observed a few times. The genes are TRBV28 and TRBJ2-7; 7 nucleotides match TRBD2. The CDR3 has 12 residues. V shed 5 bases, J shed 7 bases, and the junction held 5 bases outside the gene matches. Germline V gene lookup returns CDR1 MDHEN and CDR2 SYDVKM. The DNA for the CDR3 is TGTGCCAGCAGTGCACCGGGGGGAGAGCAGTACTTC. Protein: CASSAPGGEQYF.

This clone was counted only a few times. The chain combines TRBV5-1 with TRBJ2-7, with D hard to call. V was pared by 4 bases and J by 1 base, with 9 bases between. The length of the CDR3 is 13 residues. Per the germline V gene, CDR1 is SGHRS and CDR2 is YFSETQ. In DNA form, the CDR3 reads TGCGCCAGCAGCGTGGACGGTTCCTACGAGCAGTACTTC. Its protein is CASSVDGSYEQYF.

The chain combines TRBV6-5 with TRBJ2-3; 7 positions agree with TRBD2. Germline lookup yields CDR1 MNHEY and CDR2 SVGAGI. This CDR3 spans 16 amino acids. The trim removed 0 bases at V and 4 bases at J, leaving 7 bases unmatched. CDR3 amino acids: CASSYSGGRRADTQYF. DNA for the CDR3: TGTGCCAGCAGTTACTCTGGCGGGAGAAGGGCAGATACGCAGTATTTT.

The V gene is TRBV30, the J gene TRBJ2-7; D may be TRBD2 (5 bases). The CDR3 covers 11 residues. Germline loops: CDR1 GTSNPN, CDR2 SVGIG (reference sequence). Trimming shortened V by 5 bases and J by 4 bases, and 9 bases separated the two germline ends. In DNA, the CDR3 is TGTGCCTGGCGGGATGGGTACGAGCAGTACTTC. This codes for CAWRDGYEQYF.

J is TRBJ2-5 and V is TRBV4-1, with 8 bases lining up with TRBD1. Germline V gene sequence: CDR1 MGHRA, CDR2 YSYEKL. The CDR3 is 14 amino acids. J gave up 4 bases and V 4 bases, and 5 bases lay outside the gene matches. DNA for the CDR3: TGCGCCAGCAGCCGACAGGGGAGCGCAGAGACCCAGTACTTC. Residues: CASSRQGSAETQYF.

The J gene is TRBJ2-5, the V gene TRBV9, with D possibly TRBD2 on 5 matching bases. CDR3 length: 15 amino acids. The germline CDR1 and CDR2 sequences are SGDLS and YYNGEE. With 5 bases removed from V and 1 base from J, the gap between germline ends came to 15 bases. CDR3 sequence: CASSTAGVPQETQYF. CDR3 in DNA: TGTGCCAGCAGTACCGCCGGGGTACCCCAAGAGACCCAGTACTTC. Variable domain in full (rest from reference TRBV9 and TRBJ2-5): DSGVTQTPKHLITATGQRVTLRCSPRSGDLSVYWYQQSLDQGLQFLIQYYNGEERAKGNILERFSAQQFPDLHSELNLSSLELGDSALYFCASSTAGVPQETQYFGPGTRLLVL.

The chain recombines TRBV2 with TRBJ2-6; D is uncertain. CDR1 is SNHLY, CDR2 FYNNEI, per germline. CDR3 length: 17 residues. Trimming cost V 6 bases and J 0 bases, with 15 bases left between them. In DNA, the CDR3 is TGTGCCAGCAGACAGACCCTTCTGAGCTCTGGGGCCAACGTCCTGACTTTC. This translates into CASRQTLLSSGANVLTF.

The V call is TRBV2, the J call TRBJ1-2, with 9 bases aligning to TRBD1. V trimming: 9 bases; J trimming: 6 bases; junction bases outside the gene matches: 8. The CDR3 is made up of 13 amino acids. Germline V gives CDR1 SNHLY, CDR2 FYNNEI. CDR3 in amino acids: CASLPGQGNGYTF. DNA of the CDR3: TGTGCCAGTTTACCGGGACAGGGAAATGGCTACACCTTC.

The sample holds a few counts of this clone. The CDR3 sequence is CASSPRGEKLFF. The CDR3 DNA reads TGTGCCAGCTCACCAAGGGGTGAAAAACTGTTTTTT. The chain carries TRBV18 and TRBJ1-4; tentatively, D is TRBD1 (5 bases). CDR3 size: 12 residues. Trimming cost V 2 bases and J 7 bases, with 5 bases left between them. Per germline, CDR1 KGHSH and CDR2 LQKENI.

The chain uses TRBV28 and TRBJ2-1; D is unclear. The CDR3 totals 11 residues. The V gene's germline CDR1 is MDHEN and CDR2 SYDVKM. V was pared by 6 bases and J by 5 bases, with 5 bases between. CDR3 DNA sequence: TGTGCCAGCAGGAGAAACAATGAGCAGTTCTTC. Translation gives CASRRNNEQFF.

The chain uses TRBV28 and TRBJ2-7; a possible D gene is TRBD1 (6 bases). CDR1 and CDR2 (germline): MDHEN, SYDVKM. This CDR3 has 13 amino acids. The V gene lost 7 bases and the J gene lost 4 bases, with 14 bases spanning the gap. The CDR3 coding sequence is TGTGCCAGCAAAAATCAGGGGATATACGAGCAGTACTTC. Translated, it gives CASKNQGIYEQYF.

This clone was found a few times. The rearrangement joins TRBV13 to TRBJ1-6, with a tentative D call TRBD1 (6 bases). V was trimmed by 2 bases and J by 9 bases, leaving 11 bases between them. The CDR3 sequence is 14 residues long. Germline CDR1 and CDR2: PRHDT and FYEKMQ (reference sequence). The CDR3 DNA reads TGTGCCAGCAGCTTAAACAGGGAAGGTTCACCCCTCCACTTT. This translates into CASSLNREGSPLHF.